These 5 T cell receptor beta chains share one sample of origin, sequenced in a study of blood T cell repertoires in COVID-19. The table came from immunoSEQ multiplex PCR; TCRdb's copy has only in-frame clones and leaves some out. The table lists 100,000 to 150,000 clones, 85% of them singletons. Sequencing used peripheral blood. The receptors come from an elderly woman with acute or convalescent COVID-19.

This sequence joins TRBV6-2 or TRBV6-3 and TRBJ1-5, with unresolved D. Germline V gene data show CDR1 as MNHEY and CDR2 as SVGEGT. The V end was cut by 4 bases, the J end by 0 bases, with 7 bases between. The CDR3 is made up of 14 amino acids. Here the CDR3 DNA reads TGTGCCAGCAGTTTCGAGTATAGCAATCAGCCCCAGCATTTT. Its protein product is CASSFEYSNQPQHF.

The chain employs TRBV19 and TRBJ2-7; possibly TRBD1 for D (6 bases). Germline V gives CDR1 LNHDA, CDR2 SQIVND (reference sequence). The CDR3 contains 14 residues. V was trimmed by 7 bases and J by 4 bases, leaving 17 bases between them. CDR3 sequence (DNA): TGTGCCAGTAAAGTCAGGGGCGACGCTTACGAGCAGTACTTC. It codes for CASKVRGDAYEQYF.

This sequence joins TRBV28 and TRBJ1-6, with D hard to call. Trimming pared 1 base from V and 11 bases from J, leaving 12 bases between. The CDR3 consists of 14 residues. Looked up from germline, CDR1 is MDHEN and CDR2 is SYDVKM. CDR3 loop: CASSLYGTWPPLHF. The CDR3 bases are TGTGCCAGCAGTTTATATGGCACGTGGCCACCCCTCCACTTT.

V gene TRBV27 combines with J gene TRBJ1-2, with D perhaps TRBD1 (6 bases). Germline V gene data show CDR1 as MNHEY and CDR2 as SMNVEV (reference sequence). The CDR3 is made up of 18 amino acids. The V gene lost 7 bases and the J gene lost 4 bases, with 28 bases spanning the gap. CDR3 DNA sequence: TGTGCCAGCATGACCTACATGGGGGAACAGGGTTCGGGCTATGGCTACACCTTC. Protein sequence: CASMTYMGEQGSGYGYTF.

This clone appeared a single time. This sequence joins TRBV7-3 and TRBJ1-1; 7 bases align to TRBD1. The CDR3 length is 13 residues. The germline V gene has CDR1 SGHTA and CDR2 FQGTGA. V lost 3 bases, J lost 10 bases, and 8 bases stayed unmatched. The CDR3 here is CASSFTDRASAFF. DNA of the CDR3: TGTGCCAGCAGCTTTACAGACAGGGCATCAGCTTTCTTT.